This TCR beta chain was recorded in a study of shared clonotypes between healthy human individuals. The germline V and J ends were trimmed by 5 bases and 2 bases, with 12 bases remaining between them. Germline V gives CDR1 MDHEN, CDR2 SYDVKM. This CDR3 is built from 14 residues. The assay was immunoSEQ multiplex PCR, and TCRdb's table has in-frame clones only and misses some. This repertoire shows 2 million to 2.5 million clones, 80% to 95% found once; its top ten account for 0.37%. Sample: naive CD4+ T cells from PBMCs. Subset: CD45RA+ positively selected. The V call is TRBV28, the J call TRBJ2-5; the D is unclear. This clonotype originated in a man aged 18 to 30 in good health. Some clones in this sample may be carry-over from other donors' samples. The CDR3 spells CASSLSELQETQYF. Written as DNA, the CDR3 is TGTGCCAGCAGTCTCTCGGAGTTGCAAGAGACCCAGTACTTC.